Below, 22 T cell receptor beta chains from the same sample are listed, as sequenced in a study of blood T cell repertoires in COVID-19. Produced via immunoSEQ multiplex PCR; TCRdb's table is partial and in-frame only. The sample lists over 300,000 clones, roughly 89% occurring once. The source material was peripheral blood. The source is a young man with active or convalescent COVID-19.

This clone was detected only once. The chain uses TRBV5-5 and TRBJ1-5; D remains unclear. This CDR3 contains 14 residues. Trimming cost V 0 bases and J 3 bases, with 7 bases left between them. Germline CDR1 SGHKS, CDR2 YYEKEE (reference sequence). CDR3 residues: CASSLAGNNQPQHF. The CDR3 DNA is TGTGCCAGCAGCTTGGCAGGAAACAATCAGCCCCAGCATTTT.

This clone was observed a single time. The chain is built from TRBV7-2 and TRBJ2-2, with 8 bases lining up with TRBD1. Germline V gene sequence: CDR1 SGHTA, CDR2 FQGNSA. The junction had 11 bases not matched to a gene; V was cut back by 5 bases and J by 6 bases. The CDR3 is 16 amino acids. For the CDR3, the DNA is TGTGCCAGCAGCCCACACCGGACAGGGCTTGCCGGGGAGCTGTTTTTT. Translated, it gives CASSPHRTGLAGELFF.

For this clone: At one boundary the junction diverges from the germline segment, which might be a read error. The chain carries TRBV6-5 and TRBJ2-7; 11 bases are shared with TRBD1. Germline V gene lookup returns CDR1 MNHEY and CDR2 SVGAGI. This CDR3 region has 12 residues. CDR3 in DNA: TGTGCCAGCAGAGGGACAGGGGGAATTTGGGACTTC. It specifies CASRGTGGIWDF.

The genes are TRBV18 and TRBJ1-5; 9 bases are a match to TRBD1. V dropped 0 bases and J dropped 5; count of bases not matched to a gene: 8. From germline, CDR1 is KGHSH and CDR2 LQKENI. The CDR3 runs 17 residues. The CDR3 bases are TGTGCCAGCTCACCACCGTTGGGACAGGGTATTTATCAGCCCCAGCATTTT. This encodes CASSPPLGQGIYQPQHF.

V is TRBV7-9 and J is TRBJ1-2; D gene ambiguous. This CDR3 has 13 amino acids. Trimming removed 5 bases at V and 4 bases at J, with 11 bases between. Germline CDR1 reads SEHNR; CDR2 reads FQNEAQ (reference sequence). Here the CDR3 reads CASSPTIPYGYTF. DNA for the CDR3: TGTGCCAGCAGCCCGACTATCCCCTATGGCTACACCTTC.

This chain links TRBV29-1 with TRBJ2-7; D unclear. CDR1 is SQVTM, CDR2 ANQGSEA, per germline. V lost 4 bases and J lost 4, with 8 bases in between. The CDR3 length is 11 residues. In nucleotides, the CDR3 is TGCAGCGTTGGGTTTGAGTACGAGCAGTACTTC. The encoded protein is CSVGFEYEQYF.

This chain connects TRBV6-5 to TRBJ1-3, with 7 bases lining up with TRBD1. In germline, CDR1 is MNHEY, CDR2 SVGAGI. With V trimmed by 0 bases and J by 8 bases, 7 bases remained unmatched. There are 15 residues in the CDR3. The CDR3 reads CASSYSISRGDTIYF. CDR3 DNA sequence: TGTGCCAGCAGTTACTCGATTTCCAGGGGGGACACCATATATTTT.

The rearrangement uses TRBV7-3 and TRBJ2-3; tentative D call: TRBD2 (5 bases). V dropped 5 bases and J dropped 6 bases, with 12 bases sitting between them. The germline V gene encodes CDR1 SGHTA and CDR2 FQGTGA. The CDR3 is 13 amino acids. The CDR3, as DNA: TGTGCCAGCAGCCCCAGCGGACTGGATACGCAGTATTTT. Translating gives CASSPSGLDTQYF. The full variable domain, with the rest looked up from reference TRBV7-3 and TRBJ2-3, is GAGVSQTPSNKVTEKGKYVELRCDPISGHTALYWYRQSLGQGPEFLIYFQGTGAADDSGLPNDRFFAVRPEGSVSTLKIQRTERGDSAVYLCASSPSGLDTQYFGPGTRLTVL.

The V call is TRBV24-1, the J call TRBJ2-3, with 12 bases identical to TRBD2. Germline V gives CDR1 KGHDR, CDR2 SFDVKD. Trimming at V came to 0 bases and at J to 6 bases, leaving 3 bases not matched to a gene. This CDR3 is 16 amino acids long. CDR3 sequence reads: CATSDLTSGRSDTQYF. The CDR3 nucleotides read TGTGCCACCAGTGATTTGACTAGCGGGAGGTCGGATACGCAGTATTTT.

This sequence joins TRBV27 and TRBJ1-2; D is undetermined. Germline loops: CDR1 MNHEY, CDR2 SMNVEV (reference sequence). The V and J ends lost 0 bases and 8 bases respectively, with 19 bases between them. The CDR3 loop spans 16 amino acids. The CDR3 sequence: CASSLSFLMAAEGYTF. Written as DNA, the CDR3 is TGTGCCAGCAGTTTATCGTTTTTAATGGCCGCGGAAGGCTACACCTTC.

The rearrangement joins TRBV28 to TRBJ1-5; D unclear. Between the trimmed V and J ends, which lost 10 bases and 5 bases, there was a span of 21 bases. Germline V gives CDR1 MDHEN, CDR2 SYDVKM. The length of the CDR3 is 15 residues. CDR3 sequence: CATGGLIGRDQPQHF. In nucleotides, the CDR3 is TGTGCCACCGGCGGACTGATCGGGAGGGATCAGCCCCAGCATTTT.

The chain recombines TRBV10-3 with TRBJ1-1, with a tentative D call TRBD1 (6 bases). The V and J ends lost 6 bases and 1 base respectively, with 9 bases between them. CDR1 is ENHRY and CDR2 is SYGVKD in the germline V gene. CDR3 length equals 13 residues. Here the CDR3 reads CAIRHRENTEAFF. Here the CDR3 DNA reads TGTGCCATCAGACACAGGGAGAACACTGAAGCTTTCTTT.

V and J are TRBV24-1 and TRBJ2-3; D not certain. The V and J ends lost 0 bases and 4 bases respectively, with 16 bases between them. CDR1 KGHDR and CDR2 SFDVKD come from the germline V gene. The CDR3 has 17 residues. The CDR3 DNA sequence: TGTGCCACCAGTGATTTGCGATCCCGTCCGACTCCAGATACGCAGTATTTT. Encoded protein: CATSDLRSRPTPDTQYF.

The rearrangement uses TRBV7-9 and TRBJ1-3, with 8 nucleotides matching TRBD1. This CDR3 comprises 20 residues. With V trimmed by 7 bases and J by 3 bases, 23 bases remained unmatched. Germline V gene data show CDR1 as SEHNR and CDR2 as FQNEAQ (reference sequence). The CDR3 bases are TGTGCCAGCACCCTACCCCTACAGGGGGTAGGTGGCCTGAGTGGAAACACCATATATTTT. As protein: CASTLPLQGVGGLSGNTIYF.

The V gene is TRBV7-9, the J gene TRBJ2-7; 7 bases agree with TRBD1. The length of the CDR3 is 14 residues. Germline values: CDR1 SEHNR, CDR2 FQNEAQ (reference sequence). J was trimmed by 4 bases and V by 5 bases; bases with no gene match: 8. The CDR3 nucleotides are TGTGCCAGCAGCATCAACCGGGACAGATACGAGCAGTACTTC. Amino acid sequence: CASSINRDRYEQYF.

V gene TRBV7-6 combines with J gene TRBJ2-5, with D maybe TRBD2 (7 bases). CDR1 is SGHVS, CDR2 FNYEAQ, per germline. V was pared by 5 bases and J by 2 bases, with 18 bases between. CDR3 length: 16 amino acids. CDR3 sequence reads: CASSAEGGGRQETQYF. The CDR3 DNA reads TGTGCCAGCAGCGCAGAGGGGGGGGGCAGGCAAGAGACCCAGTACTTC.

The chain recombines TRBV11-2 with TRBJ2-2; tentatively, D is TRBD2 (5 bases). With 0 bases removed from V and 8 bases from J, the gap between germline ends came to 10 bases. The CDR3 is 14 residues long. Germline assignment: CDR1 SGHAT and CDR2 FQNNGV. CDR3 sequence reads: CASSLDPRGGELFF. In nucleotides, the CDR3 is TGTGCCAGCAGCTTAGACCCTCGGGGAGGGGAGCTGTTTTTT.

The chain recombines TRBV27 with TRBJ2-7, with 10 bases lining up with TRBD1. The V gene end was trimmed by 4 bases and the J gene end by 3 bases; junction bases not matched to a gene: 3. There are 14 residues in the CDR3. The germline V gene encodes CDR1 MNHEY and CDR2 SMNVEV (reference sequence). CDR3 region: CASSSRTGGYEQYF. CDR3 bases: TGTGCCAGCAGTTCCCGGACAGGGGGCTACGAGCAGTACTTC.

The chain recombines TRBV18 with TRBJ1-2, with TRBD1 matching over 7 bases. V lost 3 bases, J lost 4 bases, and 2 bases stayed unmatched. Germline assignment: CDR1 KGHSH and CDR2 LQKENI. The length of the CDR3 is 13 residues. CDR3 region: CASSPDRIYGYTF. The DNA of the CDR3 is TGTGCCAGCTCACCGGACAGGATCTATGGCTACACCTTC.

The chain combines TRBV29-1 with TRBJ1-2; perhaps TRBD1 as D (6 bases). The germline V and J ends were trimmed by 4 bases and 0 bases, with 9 bases remaining between them. This CDR3 has 13 amino acids. The germline V gene encodes CDR1 SQVTM and CDR2 ANQGSEA. The CDR3 here is CSVGTDTNYGYTF. The CDR3 nucleotides read TGCAGCGTTGGGACAGACACTAACTATGGCTACACCTTC. Supplemented by reference TRBV29-1 and TRBJ1-2, the full variable domain reads SAVISQKPSRDICQRGTSLTIQCQVDSQVTMMFWYRQQPGQSLTLIATANQGSEATYESGFVIDKFPISRPNLTFSTLTVSNMSPEDSSIYLCSVGTDTNYGYTFGSGTRLTVV.

V gene TRBV14 combines with J gene TRBJ2-7, with 8 bases that match TRBD2. Per the germline V gene, CDR1 is SGHDN and CDR2 is FVKESK. This CDR3 is 15 amino acids long. The junction had 7 bases not matched to a gene; V was cut back by 3 bases and J by 3 bases. CDR3 DNA sequence: TGTGCCAGCAGCCAGTTAGTTAGCGGGAACTACGAGCAGTACTTC. This sequence encodes CASSQLVSGNYEQYF.

V gene TRBV2 combines with J gene TRBJ1-2, with D possibly matching TRBD1 (6 bases). V was trimmed by 4 bases and J by 2 bases, leaving 14 bases between them. The CDR3 loop spans 15 amino acids. Germline-derived CDR1 and CDR2 are SNHLY and FYNNEI. This CDR3 is CASSAGRTANYGYTF. CDR3 nucleotides: TGTGCCAGCAGTGCCGGGAGGACAGCGAACTATGGCTACACCTTC.